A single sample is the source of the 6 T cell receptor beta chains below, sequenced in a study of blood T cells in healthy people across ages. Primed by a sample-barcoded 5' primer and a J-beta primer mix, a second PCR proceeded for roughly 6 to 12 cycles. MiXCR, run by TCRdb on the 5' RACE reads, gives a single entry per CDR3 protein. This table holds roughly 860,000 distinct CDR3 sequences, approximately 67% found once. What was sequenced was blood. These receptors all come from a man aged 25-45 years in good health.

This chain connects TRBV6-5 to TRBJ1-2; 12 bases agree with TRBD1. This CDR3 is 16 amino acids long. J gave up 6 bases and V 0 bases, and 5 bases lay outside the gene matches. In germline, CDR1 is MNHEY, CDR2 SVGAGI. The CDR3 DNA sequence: TGTGCCAGCAGTTACTCTGCCGGGACAGGGGGCCATGGCTACACCTTC. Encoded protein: CASSYSAGTGGHGYTF.

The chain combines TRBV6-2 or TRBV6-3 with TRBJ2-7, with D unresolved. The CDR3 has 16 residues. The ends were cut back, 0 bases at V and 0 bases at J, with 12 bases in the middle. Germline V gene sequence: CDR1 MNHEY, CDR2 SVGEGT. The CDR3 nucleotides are TGTGCCAGCAGTTACTCGATTCCAGTTATCTCCTACGAGCAGTACTTC. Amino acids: CASSYSIPVISYEQYF.

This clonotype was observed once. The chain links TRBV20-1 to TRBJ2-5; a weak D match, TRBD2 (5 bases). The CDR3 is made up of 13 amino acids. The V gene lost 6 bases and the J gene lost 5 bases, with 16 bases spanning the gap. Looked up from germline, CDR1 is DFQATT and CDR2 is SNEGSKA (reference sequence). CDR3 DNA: TGCAGTGCCCTAGGATCTAGCAGGGAGACCCAGTACTTC. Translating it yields CSALGSSRETQYF.

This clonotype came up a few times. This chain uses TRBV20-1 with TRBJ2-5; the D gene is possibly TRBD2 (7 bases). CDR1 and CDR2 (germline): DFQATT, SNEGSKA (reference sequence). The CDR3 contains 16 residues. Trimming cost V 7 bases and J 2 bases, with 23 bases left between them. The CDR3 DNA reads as TGCAGTGTTCCGAGGGGGGGGCCCCTCCTGCAAGAGACCCAGTACTTC. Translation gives CSVPRGGPLLQETQYF.

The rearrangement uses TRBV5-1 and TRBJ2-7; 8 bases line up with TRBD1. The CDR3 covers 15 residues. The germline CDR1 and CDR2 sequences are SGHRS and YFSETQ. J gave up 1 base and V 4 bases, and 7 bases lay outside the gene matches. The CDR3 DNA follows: TGCGCCAGCAGCATCGACAGGGGCCGGTCCTACGAGCAGTACTTC. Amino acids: CASSIDRGRSYEQYF.

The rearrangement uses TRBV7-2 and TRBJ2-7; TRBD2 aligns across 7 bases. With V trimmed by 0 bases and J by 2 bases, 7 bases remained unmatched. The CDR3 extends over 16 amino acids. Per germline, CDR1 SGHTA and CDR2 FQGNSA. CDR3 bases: TGTGCCAGCAGCTTAGCTTCCAGCGGGACGACCTACGAGCAGTACTTC. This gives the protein CASSLASSGTTYEQYF.